What follows is one T cell receptor beta chain and its context. Seattle's enrolled individuals joined amid active infection and were then monitored longitudinally. The record originates from a study of blood T cell repertoires in COVID-19. For the study at large: Samples representing acute and convalescent COVID-19 were sourced from the United States, Italy and Spain.

Under the authors' procedure: Amplification from reference gene primers served as the basis for estimated nucleated cell counts. Clones were sequenced by immunoSEQ multiplex PCR, and TCRdb holds only the in-frame ones, with some missing. The V and J calls and the clone size are those of that table, but D and trimming were determined from the DNA. Of about 370,000 clones detected, more than 70% appear once; the ten largest clones hold approximately 3%. Unmatched junction bases numbered 16, after V lost 10 bases and J lost 0 bases. This CDR3 comprises 18 residues. Germline CDR1 and CDR2: SNHLY and FYNNEI.

This rearrangement joins TRBV2 to TRBJ2-7; 12 positions match TRBD1. This TCR derives from a woman aged 25 to 39 with COVID-19, enrolled during active disease. The material sequenced was peripheral blood. CDR3 protein: CAKVQWDRGLLSSYEQYF. CDR3 in DNA: TGTGCCAAGGTTCAATGGGACAGGGGGCTTTTGAGCTCCTACGAGCAGTACTTC. Combining the CDR3 with reference TRBV2 and TRBJ2-7 gives the whole variable domain EPEVTQTPSHQVTQMGQEVILRCVPISNHLYFYWYRQILGQKVEFLVSFYNNEISEKSEIFDDQFSVERPDGSNFTLKIRSTKLEDSAMYFCAKVQWDRGLLSSYEQYFGPGTRLTVT.